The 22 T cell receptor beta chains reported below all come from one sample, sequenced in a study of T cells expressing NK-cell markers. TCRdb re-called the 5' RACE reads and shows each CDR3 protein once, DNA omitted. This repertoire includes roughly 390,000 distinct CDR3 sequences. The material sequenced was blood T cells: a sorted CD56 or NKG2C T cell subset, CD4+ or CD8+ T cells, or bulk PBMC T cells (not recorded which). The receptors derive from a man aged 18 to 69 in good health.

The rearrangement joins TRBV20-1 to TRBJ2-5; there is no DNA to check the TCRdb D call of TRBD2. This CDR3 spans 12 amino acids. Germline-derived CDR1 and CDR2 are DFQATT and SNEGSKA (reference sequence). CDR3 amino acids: CSARLAFETQYF.

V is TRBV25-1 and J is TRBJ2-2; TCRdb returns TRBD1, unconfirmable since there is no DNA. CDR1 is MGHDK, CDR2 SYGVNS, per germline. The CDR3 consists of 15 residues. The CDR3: CASSPSDRDSGELFF.

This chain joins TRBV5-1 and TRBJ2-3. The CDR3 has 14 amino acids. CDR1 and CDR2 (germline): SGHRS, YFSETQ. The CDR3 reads CASTSGISTDTQYF.

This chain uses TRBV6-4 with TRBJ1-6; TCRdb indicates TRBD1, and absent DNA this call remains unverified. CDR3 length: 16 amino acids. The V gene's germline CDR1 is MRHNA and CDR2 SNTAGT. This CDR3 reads CAGRFGDRMNNSPLHF.

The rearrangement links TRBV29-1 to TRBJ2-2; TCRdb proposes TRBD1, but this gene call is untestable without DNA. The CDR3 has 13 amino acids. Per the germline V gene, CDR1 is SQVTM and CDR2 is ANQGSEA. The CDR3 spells CSVGSPVTGELFF.

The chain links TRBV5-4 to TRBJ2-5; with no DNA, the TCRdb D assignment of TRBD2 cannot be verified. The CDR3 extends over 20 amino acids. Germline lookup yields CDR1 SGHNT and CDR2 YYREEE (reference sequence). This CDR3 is CASSLDAGLAGGLKVETQYF.

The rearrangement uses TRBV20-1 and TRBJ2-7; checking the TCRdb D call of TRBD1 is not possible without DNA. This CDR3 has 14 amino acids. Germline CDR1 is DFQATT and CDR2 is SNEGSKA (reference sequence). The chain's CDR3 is CSARGAGFPYEQYF.

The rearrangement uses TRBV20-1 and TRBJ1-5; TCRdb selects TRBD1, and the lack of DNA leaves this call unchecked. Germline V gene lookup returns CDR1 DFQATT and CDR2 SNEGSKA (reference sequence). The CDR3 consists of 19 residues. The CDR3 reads CSAWSPGTGGGWYNQPQHF.

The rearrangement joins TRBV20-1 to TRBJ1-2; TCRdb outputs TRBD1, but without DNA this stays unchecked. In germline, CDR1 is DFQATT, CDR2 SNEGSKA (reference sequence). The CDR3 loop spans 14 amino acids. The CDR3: CSAGHTGEGYGYTF.

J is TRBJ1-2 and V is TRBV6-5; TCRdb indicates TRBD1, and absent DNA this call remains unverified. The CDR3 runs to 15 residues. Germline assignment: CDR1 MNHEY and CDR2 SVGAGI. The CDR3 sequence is CASSYGPDRNYGYTF.

CDR3 amino acids: CASTPGGSGANVLTF. The chain is built from TRBV7-8 and TRBJ2-6; TCRdb outputs TRBD1, but without DNA this stays unchecked. The CDR3 loop spans 15 amino acids. Per germline, CDR1 SGHVS and CDR2 FQNEAQ.

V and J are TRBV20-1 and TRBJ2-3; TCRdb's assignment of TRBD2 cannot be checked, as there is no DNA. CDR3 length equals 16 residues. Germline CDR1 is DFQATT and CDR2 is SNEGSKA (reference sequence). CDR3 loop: CSARKPRGRSTDTQYF.

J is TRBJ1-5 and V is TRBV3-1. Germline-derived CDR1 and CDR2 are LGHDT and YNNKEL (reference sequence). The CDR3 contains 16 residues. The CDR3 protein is CASSQGALGSNQPQHF.

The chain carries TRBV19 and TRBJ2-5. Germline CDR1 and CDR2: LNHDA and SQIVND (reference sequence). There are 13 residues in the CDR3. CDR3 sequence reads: CASSRNLVETQYF.

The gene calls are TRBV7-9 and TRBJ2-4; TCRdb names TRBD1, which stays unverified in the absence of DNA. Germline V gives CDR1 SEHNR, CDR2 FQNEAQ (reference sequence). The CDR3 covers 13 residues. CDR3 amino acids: CASSLAGENIQYF.

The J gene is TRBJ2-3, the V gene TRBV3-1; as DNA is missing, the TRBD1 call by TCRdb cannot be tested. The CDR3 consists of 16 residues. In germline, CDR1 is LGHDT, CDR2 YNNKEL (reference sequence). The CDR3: CASSQDPGGYTDTQYF.

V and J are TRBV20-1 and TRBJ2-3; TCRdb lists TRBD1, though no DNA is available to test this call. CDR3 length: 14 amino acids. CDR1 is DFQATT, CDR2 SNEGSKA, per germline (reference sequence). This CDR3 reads CSARRERGPNTQYF.

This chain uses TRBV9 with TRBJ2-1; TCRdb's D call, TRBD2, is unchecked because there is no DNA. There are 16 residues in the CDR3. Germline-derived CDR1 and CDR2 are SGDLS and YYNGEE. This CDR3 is CASSVDSGRHYNEQFF.

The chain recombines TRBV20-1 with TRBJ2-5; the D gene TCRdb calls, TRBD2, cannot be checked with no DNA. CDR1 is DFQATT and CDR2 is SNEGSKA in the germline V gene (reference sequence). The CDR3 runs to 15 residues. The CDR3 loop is CSVSPLAGGRETQYF.

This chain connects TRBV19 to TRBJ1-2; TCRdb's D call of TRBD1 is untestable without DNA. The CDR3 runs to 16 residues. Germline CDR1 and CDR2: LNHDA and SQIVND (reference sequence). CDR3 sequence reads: CASSVKGQGRNYGYTF.

The CDR3 loop is CASSQGSSGGAVNTQYF. The rearrangement joins TRBV3-1 to TRBJ2-3; there is no DNA to check the TCRdb D call of TRBD2. The germline V gene has CDR1 LGHDT and CDR2 YNNKEL (reference sequence). This CDR3 contains 17 residues.

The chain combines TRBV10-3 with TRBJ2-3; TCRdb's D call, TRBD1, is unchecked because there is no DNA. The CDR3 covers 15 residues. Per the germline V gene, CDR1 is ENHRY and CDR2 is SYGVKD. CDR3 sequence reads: CAIRTDRGLSDTQYF.